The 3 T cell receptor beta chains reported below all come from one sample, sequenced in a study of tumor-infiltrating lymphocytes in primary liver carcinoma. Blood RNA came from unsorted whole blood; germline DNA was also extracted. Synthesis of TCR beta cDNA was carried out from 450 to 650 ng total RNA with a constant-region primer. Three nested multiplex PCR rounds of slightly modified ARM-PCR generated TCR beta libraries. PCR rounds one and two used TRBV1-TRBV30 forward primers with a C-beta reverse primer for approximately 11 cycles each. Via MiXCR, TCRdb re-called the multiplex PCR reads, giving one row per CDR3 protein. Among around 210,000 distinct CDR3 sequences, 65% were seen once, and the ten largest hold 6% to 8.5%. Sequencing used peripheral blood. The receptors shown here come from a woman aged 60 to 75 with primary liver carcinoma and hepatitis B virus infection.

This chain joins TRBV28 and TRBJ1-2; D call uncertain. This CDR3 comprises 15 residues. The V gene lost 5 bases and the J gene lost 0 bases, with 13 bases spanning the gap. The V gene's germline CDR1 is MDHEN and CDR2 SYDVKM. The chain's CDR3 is CASSHLGLANYGYTF. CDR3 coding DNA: TGTGCCAGCAGTCACCTCGGGTTAGCTAACTATGGCTACACCTTC.

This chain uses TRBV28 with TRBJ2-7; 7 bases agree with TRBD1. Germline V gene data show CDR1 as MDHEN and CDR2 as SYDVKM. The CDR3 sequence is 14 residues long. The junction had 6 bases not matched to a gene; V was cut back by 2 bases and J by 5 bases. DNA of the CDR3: TGTGCCAGCAGTTTACCCTCCAGGGGGAACGAGCAGTACTTC. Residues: CASSLPSRGNEQYF. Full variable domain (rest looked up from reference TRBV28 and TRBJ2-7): DVKVTQSSRYLVKRTGEKVFLECVQDMDHENMFWYRQDPGLGLRLIYFSYDVKMKEKGDIPEGYSVSREKKERFSLILESASTNQTSMYLCASSLPSRGNEQYFGPGTRLTVT.

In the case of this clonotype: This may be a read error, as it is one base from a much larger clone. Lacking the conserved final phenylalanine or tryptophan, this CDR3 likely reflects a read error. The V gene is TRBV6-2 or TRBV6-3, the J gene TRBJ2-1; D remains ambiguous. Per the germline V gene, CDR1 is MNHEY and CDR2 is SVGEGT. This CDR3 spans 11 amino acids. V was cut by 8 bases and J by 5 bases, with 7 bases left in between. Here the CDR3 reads CASGPHNEQFL. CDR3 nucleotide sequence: TGTGCCAGCGGACCTCACAATGAGCAGTTCTTA.